The 32 T cell receptor beta chains below were found in one sample sequenced in a study of shared clonotypes between healthy human individuals. Generated by immunoSEQ multiplex PCR, the TCRdb table keeps only in-frame clones and is missing some. The sample carries roughly 1,000,000 clones, 75% to 80% recorded once. The sequencing input was memory CD4+ T cells from PBMCs. Subset meaning: CD45RA-negative fraction. These receptors came from a man between 18 and 29 years old in good health. Some clones in this sample may be carry-over from other donors' samples.

As to this clone: Other DNA sequences of this sample code for an identical CDR3. The rearrangement joins TRBV5-1 to TRBJ2-5, with D hard to call. The CDR3 consists of 14 residues. CDR1 is SGHRS, CDR2 YFSETQ, per germline. Trimming shortened V by 0 bases and J by 2 bases, and 8 bases separated the two germline ends. For the CDR3, the DNA is TGCGCCAGCAGCTTGGGTCCGGAGCAAGAGACCCAGTACTTC. Its protein product is CASSLGPEQETQYF. Filled out from reference TRBV5-1 and TRBJ2-5, the complete variable domain reads KAGVTQTPRYLIKTRGQQVTLSCSPISGHRSVSWYQQTPGQGLQFLFEYFSETQRNKGNFPGRFSGRQFSNSRSEMNVSTLELGDSALYLCASSLGPEQETQYFGPGTRLLVL.

V gene TRBV11-2 combines with J gene TRBJ2-1; 8 bases are a match to TRBD2. With V trimmed by 4 bases and J by 4 bases, 9 bases remained unmatched. Looked up from germline, CDR1 is SGHAT and CDR2 is FQNNGV. The CDR3 runs 16 residues. In DNA form, the CDR3 reads TGTGCCAGCAGCTCTCGGACTAGCAGCCTTTACAATGAGCAGTTCTTC. Translated, it gives CASSSRTSSLYNEQFF.

The CDR3 loop is CASRSRPTTGEQYF. The CDR3 DNA reads TGTGCCAGCAGGAGCCGACCTACTACCGGGGAACAGTACTTC. J is TRBJ2-7 and V is TRBV27; a possible D gene is TRBD2 (5 bases). Between the trimmed V and J ends, which lost 6 bases and 10 bases, there was a span of 22 bases. The length of the CDR3 is 14 residues. Germline CDR1 and CDR2: MNHEY and SMNVEV (reference sequence).

The V and J genes are TRBV2 and TRBJ1-2; D may be TRBD1 (5 bases). Trimming cost V 5 bases and J 4 bases, with 14 bases left between them. In germline, CDR1 is SNHLY, CDR2 FYNNEI. This CDR3 spans 14 amino acids. The CDR3 here is CASSSTAQIYGYTF. CDR3 nucleotide sequence: TGTGCCAGCAGTTCGACAGCCCAGATCTATGGCTACACCTTC.

The genes are TRBV4-2 and TRBJ2-1, with TRBD2 matching over 14 bases. CDR3 length equals 17 residues. Germline lookup yields CDR1 LGHNA and CDR2 YNFKEQ. J was trimmed by 6 bases and V by 5 bases; bases with no gene match: 9. The CDR3 here is CASSFHFGTSGSNEQFF. CDR3 in DNA: TGTGCCAGCAGCTTTCACTTCGGGACTAGCGGGAGCAATGAGCAGTTCTTC.

The rearrangement uses TRBV7-6 and TRBJ2-3; the match to TRBD2 covers 7 bases. Germline CDR1 and CDR2: SGHVS and FNYEAQ. The CDR3 totals 15 residues. V trimming: 4 bases; J trimming: 5 bases; junction bases outside the gene matches: 9. The CDR3 sequence: CASSSLGGVGDTQYF. The CDR3 bases are TGTGCCAGCAGCTCCTTGGGGGGGGTAGGAGATACGCAGTATTTT.

The gene calls are TRBV5-1 and TRBJ2-1, with TRBD2 matching over 10 bases. Germline CDR1 and CDR2: SGHRS and YFSETQ. The CDR3 runs 15 residues. V lost 5 bases and J lost 2; bases outside the gene matches: 4. The CDR3 loop reads CASSRGLATYNEQFF. CDR3 in DNA: TGCGCCAGCAGTAGGGGACTAGCGACCTACAATGAGCAGTTCTTC.

V and J are TRBV5-1 and TRBJ2-5; TRBD2 matches 9 bases. Trimming cost V 3 bases and J 2 bases; bases outside gene matches: 5. This CDR3 comprises 15 residues. CDR1 is SGHRS and CDR2 is YFSETQ in the germline V gene. This CDR3 is CASSSPLAGQETQYF. The CDR3 DNA reads TGCGCCAGCAGCTCCCCCCTAGCGGGACAAGAGACCCAGTACTTC.

The table lists this clone with many counts. The rearrangement joins TRBV14 to TRBJ2-7; TRBD1 matches 10 bases. Per germline, CDR1 SGHDN and CDR2 FVKESK. The CDR3 sequence is 16 residues long. After removal of 4 bases from V and 3 bases from J, the junction contained 9 bases not matched to a gene. The CDR3 protein is CASSPSGGTGDYEQYF. The DNA for the CDR3 is TGTGCCAGCAGCCCATCGGGGGGGACAGGGGACTACGAGCAGTACTTC. The full variable domain, rest sourced from reference TRBV14 and TRBJ2-7, is EAGVTQFPSHSVIEKGQTVTLRCDPISGHDNLYWYRRVMGKEIKFLLHFVKESKQDESGMPNNRFLAERTGGTYSTLKVQPAELEDSGVYFCASSPSGGTGDYEQYFGPGTRLTVT.

This chain uses TRBV5-1 with TRBJ2-5, with 7 bases lining up with TRBD2. V dropped 6 bases and J dropped 2; count of bases not matched to a gene: 7. Per germline, CDR1 SGHRS and CDR2 YFSETQ. The CDR3 covers 14 residues. CDR3 sequence reads: CASTRGLVQETQYF. For the CDR3, the DNA is TGCGCCAGCACCAGAGGACTAGTTCAAGAGACCCAGTACTTC.

This clone was seen ten or more times. The chain combines TRBV7-2 with TRBJ2-3, with TRBD1 as a possible D gene (6 bases). The V and J ends lost 3 bases and 4 bases respectively, with 11 bases between them. The CDR3 is made up of 14 amino acids. From germline, CDR1 is SGHTA and CDR2 FQGNSA. CDR3 nucleotides: TGTGCCAGCAGCTTCGGACAGCCCGCAGATACGCAGTATTTT. Its translation: CASSFGQPADTQYF.

This chain connects TRBV7-9 to TRBJ1-5; D unresolved. V shed 6 bases and J shed 0 bases, with 18 bases lying between them. The CDR3 covers 17 residues. Germline values: CDR1 SEHNR, CDR2 FQNEAQ (reference sequence). CDR3 nucleotide sequence: TGTGCCAGCAGTCTAGAATACGGCCCGTATAGCAATCAGCCCCAGCATTTT. Protein sequence: CASSLEYGPYSNQPQHF.

This chain uses TRBV6-1 with TRBJ1-1; D uncertain. With 4 bases removed from V and 7 bases from J, the gap between germline ends came to 16 bases. Germline V CDR1 and CDR2: MNHNS, SASEGT. The CDR3 has 14 amino acids. In DNA, the CDR3 is TGTGCCAGCAGTGTTCAACGGGTGTTGGGTGAAGCTTTCTTT. Its protein product is CASSVQRVLGEAFF.

The rearrangement links TRBV5-1 to TRBJ2-3, with TRBD1 matching 10 bases. This CDR3 contains 17 residues. Germline-derived CDR1 and CDR2 are SGHRS and YFSETQ. V trimming: 5 bases; J trimming: 4 bases; junction bases outside the gene matches: 13. The CDR3 region is CASREFTGQGNADTQYF. In DNA, the CDR3 is TGCGCCAGCAGAGAGTTCACGGGACAGGGGAATGCAGATACGCAGTATTTT.

The J gene is TRBJ2-4, the V gene TRBV9; 11 bases are a match to TRBD2. This CDR3 contains 15 residues. Germline V gene sequence: CDR1 SGDLS, CDR2 YYNGEE. The trim removed 3 bases at V and 6 bases at J, leaving 5 bases unmatched. The DNA for the CDR3 is TGTGCCAGCAGCGGGGACGGACTAGCGGGAAACATTCAGTACTTC. Translating it yields CASSGDGLAGNIQYF.

The chain couples TRBV28 to TRBJ1-2, with a tentative D call TRBD1 (5 bases). Trimming took off 6 bases at V and 2 bases at J, with 16 bases between the two ends. Germline assignment: CDR1 MDHEN and CDR2 SYDVKM. This CDR3 has 15 amino acids. The CDR3 bases are TGTGCCAGCAGCCTCAGGGCCCTCCTAAACTATGGCTACACCTTC. Translated, it gives CASSLRALLNYGYTF.

This clone was recorded a few times. The V and J genes are TRBV27 and TRBJ2-7, with D possibly TRBD2 on 6 matching bases. Germline assignment: CDR1 MNHEY and CDR2 SMNVEV (reference sequence). The V and J ends lost 4 bases and 6 bases respectively, with 16 bases between them. The CDR3 contains 14 residues. The CDR3 DNA follows: TGTGCCAGCAGTTATCGACAACCCGGGGGCGAGCAGTACTTC. It encodes CASSYRQPGGEQYF.

The chain employs TRBV27 and TRBJ2-1, with D possibly being TRBD2 (6 bases). Germline V CDR1 and CDR2: MNHEY, SMNVEV (reference sequence). This CDR3 contains 14 residues. V lost 4 bases and J lost 8, with 15 bases in between. The CDR3 region is CASSSTSAIYEQFF. The DNA for the CDR3 is TGTGCCAGCAGTTCGACTAGTGCGATATATGAGCAGTTCTTC.

The chain combines TRBV7-9 with TRBJ2-5; 9 bases map to TRBD1. J gave up 3 bases and V 3 bases, and 8 bases lay outside the gene matches. The CDR3 contains 16 residues. Germline V gene sequence: CDR1 SEHNR, CDR2 FQNEAQ (reference sequence). The CDR3 DNA sequence: TGTGCCAGCAGCTTTAACCCGGGACAGGGAGAAGAGACCCAGTACTTC. It translates to CASSFNPGQGEETQYF.

Only a few counts were recorded for this clone. The chain employs TRBV6-1 and TRBJ1-4; no clear D gene. CDR1 is MNHNS, CDR2 SASEGT, per germline. This CDR3 has 15 amino acids. The ends were cut back, 8 bases at V and 1 base at J, with 14 bases in the middle. CDR3: CASGSRVGTNEKLFF. The CDR3 DNA reads TGTGCCAGCGGATCCCGTGTTGGAACTAATGAAAAACTGTTTTTT.

The chain uses TRBV18 and TRBJ2-2, with D tentatively TRBD2 (6 bases). Trimming shortened V by 3 bases and J by 5 bases, and 22 bases separated the two germline ends. Germline-derived CDR1 and CDR2 are KGHSH and LQKENI. This CDR3 has 18 residues. The CDR3 loop is CASSPTESGTLKTGELFF. DNA of the CDR3: TGTGCCAGCTCACCTACGGAATCTGGGACTCTTAAAACCGGGGAGCTGTTTTTT.

There are a few counts of this clone. This chain uses TRBV4-3 with TRBJ2-2, with 9 bases matching TRBD1. The CDR3 runs 17 residues. Trimming cost V 2 bases and J 3 bases; bases outside gene matches: 7. In germline, CDR1 is LGHNA, CDR2 YSLEER. CDR3 region: CASSQPLQGADTGELFF. CDR3 bases: TGCGCCAGCAGCCAACCATTACAGGGGGCGGACACCGGGGAGCTGTTTTTT.

The chain joins TRBV30 to TRBJ2-5; D not resolved. The germline V gene encodes CDR1 GTSNPN and CDR2 SVGIG (reference sequence). V was shortened by 2 bases and J by 2 bases, with 9 bases between the two germline ends. The CDR3 sequence is 13 residues long. For the CDR3, the DNA is TGTGCCTGGAGTCGGACGTTACAAGAGACCCAGTACTTC. This translates into CAWSRTLQETQYF. Full variable domain (rest looked up from reference TRBV30 and TRBJ2-5): SQTIHQWPATLVQPVGSPLSLECTVEGTSNPNLYWYRQAAGRGLQLLFYSVGIGQISSEVPQNLSASRPQDRQFILSSKKLLLSDSGFYLCAWSRTLQETQYFGPGTRLLVL.

This chain links TRBV25-1 with TRBJ2-1, with 7 bases matching TRBD2. This CDR3 has 14 residues. Germline CDR1 reads MGHDK; CDR2 reads SYGVNS. Trimming cost V 9 bases and J 2 bases; bases outside gene matches: 7. The CDR3, as DNA: TGTGCCAGTGGGGAGGGATGGGCCTACAATGAGCAGTTCTTC. Its translation: CASGEGWAYNEQFF.

V and J are TRBV28 and TRBJ2-1, with D possibly TRBD1 on 6 matching bases. The germline V gene encodes CDR1 MDHEN and CDR2 SYDVKM. V lost 5 bases, J lost 9 bases, and 11 bases lay in between. The length of the CDR3 is 12 residues. CDR3 coding DNA: TGTGCCAGCAGTCCACAGGGAATTGAGCAGTTCTTC. It yields the protein CASSPQGIEQFF.

The V gene is TRBV6-5, the J gene TRBJ1-5; no clear D. Between the trimmed V and J ends, which lost 2 bases and 4 bases, there was a span of 6 bases. CDR3 size: 13 residues. The germline gives CDR1 MNHEY, CDR2 SVGAGI. The CDR3, as DNA: TGTGCCAGCAGTTACACAGAGAATCAGCCCCAGCATTTT. Translating gives CASSYTENQPQHF.

This chain joins TRBV5-1 and TRBJ2-5, with D possibly being TRBD1 (5 bases). V was cut by 5 bases and J by 2 bases, with 16 bases left in between. Germline assignment: CDR1 SGHRS and CDR2 YFSETQ. There are 15 residues in the CDR3. The chain's CDR3 is CASSGQTSNQETQYF. DNA for the CDR3: TGCGCCAGCAGTGGACAAACCAGTAATCAAGAGACCCAGTACTTC.

V and J are TRBV14 and TRBJ1-2; a weak D match, TRBD1 (5 bases). Deletions cut 1 base from V and 8 bases from J, with 20 bases between. The CDR3 is 16 amino acids. The V gene's germline CDR1 is SGHDN and CDR2 FVKESK. The CDR3 protein is CASSQGGDRLYGGYTF. CDR3 in DNA: TGTGCCAGCAGCCAAGGAGGGGACCGGTTGTATGGAGGCTACACCTTC.

The chain joins TRBV28 to TRBJ1-2, with TRBD1 identical over 9 bases. The CDR3 has 14 amino acids. Trimming took 7 bases from V and 4 from J; bases not matched to a gene: 7. Germline V gene data show CDR1 as MDHEN and CDR2 as SYDVKM. CDR3 coding DNA: TGTGCCAGCATTCTAGGGACAGGGTTCTATGGCTACACCTTC. Translating gives CASILGTGFYGYTF.

Turning to this clone: Germline and junction disagree at one end, which may indicate a read error. V is TRBV30 and J is TRBJ2-5; TRBD2 agrees at 8 bases. This CDR3 has 11 amino acids. Germline values: CDR1 GTSNPN, CDR2 SVGIG (reference sequence). CDR3 nucleotide sequence: TGTGCCTGGGAGGGGGAAGGACTAGCCAACTTC. Protein product: CAWEGEGLANF.

The V and J genes are TRBV15 and TRBJ2-1, with D possibly matching TRBD2 (6 bases). Germline V lookup: CDR1 LNHNV, CDR2 YYDKDF (reference sequence). The germline V and J ends were trimmed by 9 bases and 8 bases, with 17 bases remaining between them. The CDR3 totals 13 residues. CDR3 residues: CATGGGKKDEQFF. CDR3 bases: TGTGCCACGGGGGGAGGTAAGAAGGATGAGCAGTTCTTC.

The chain is built from TRBV4-3 and TRBJ2-5, with a tentative D call TRBD2 (5 bases). V was shortened by 0 bases and J by 7 bases, with 18 bases between the two germline ends. This CDR3 spans 16 amino acids. Germline CDR1 and CDR2: LGHNA and YSLEER. The CDR3, as DNA: TGCGCCAGCAGCCAAGATCCCGGGGTGGGAATAGGGACCCAGTACTTC. Amino acid sequence: CASSQDPGVGIGTQYF.